This T cell receptor beta chain was obtained from a study of blood T cells in healthy people across ages. Study overall: Per two T cells, about one barcoded beta molecule was captured through template switching.

The use of a sample-barcoded 5' primer and a J-beta primer mix characterized a second PCR of roughly 6 to 11 cycles. Each CDR3 protein is one row after TCRdb ran MiXCR on the 5' RACE reads. The sample lists roughly 900,000 distinct CDR3 sequences, about 44% occurring once. The CDR3 covers 16 residues. Germline-derived CDR1 and CDR2 are LGHNA and YNFKEQ. The ends were cut back, 4 bases at V and 2 bases at J, with 15 bases in the middle. General study results and limits: Both naive CD4+ cell counts and diversity were greater in long-lived donors than in aged donors. The percentage of naive T cells correlated strongly with TCR beta diversity.

The table lists this clonotype with many counts. No antigen is known for it. What was sequenced was blood. The TCR comes from a man aged 25 to 40 in good health. The chain is built from TRBV4-2 and TRBJ2-1; TRBD2 is a possible D gene (7 bases). CDR3: CASSRAGRGPYNEQFF. CDR3 bases: TGTGCCAGCAGCCGAGCTGGGCGGGGGCCCTACAATGAGCAGTTCTTC.